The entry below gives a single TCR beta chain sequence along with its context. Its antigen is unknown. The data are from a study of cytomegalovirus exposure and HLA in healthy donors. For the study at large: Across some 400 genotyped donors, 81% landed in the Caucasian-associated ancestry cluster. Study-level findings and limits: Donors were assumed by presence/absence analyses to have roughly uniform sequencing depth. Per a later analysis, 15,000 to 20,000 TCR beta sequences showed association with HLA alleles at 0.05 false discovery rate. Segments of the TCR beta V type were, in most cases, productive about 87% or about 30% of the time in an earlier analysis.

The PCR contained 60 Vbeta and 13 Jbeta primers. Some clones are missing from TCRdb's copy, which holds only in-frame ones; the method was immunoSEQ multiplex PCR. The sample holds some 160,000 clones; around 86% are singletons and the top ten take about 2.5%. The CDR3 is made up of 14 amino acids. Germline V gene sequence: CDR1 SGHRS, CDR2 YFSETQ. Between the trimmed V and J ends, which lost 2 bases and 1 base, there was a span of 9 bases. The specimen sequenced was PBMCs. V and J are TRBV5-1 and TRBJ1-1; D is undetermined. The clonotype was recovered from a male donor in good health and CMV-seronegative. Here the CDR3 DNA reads TGCGCCAGCAGCTTTCGGGGTCGGAACACTGAAGCTTTCTTT. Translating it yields CASSFRGRNTEAFF.